This is a list of T cell receptor beta chains from one sample in a study of monozygotic twins with inflammatory bowel disease. TCRdb re-called the 5' RACE reads, yielding one record per CDR3 amino acid sequence without DNA. The sample has roughly 160,000 distinct CDR3 sequences. Sequences were obtained from blood. These receptor sequences come from a human donor with ulcerative colitis or Crohn's disease, or a healthy co-twin of an affected twin (not recorded which). The CDR3 runs from the conserved cysteine through the conserved F or W. Fields, in order: J gene, V gene, CDR3 protein.

>TRBJ2-5|TRBV5-1
CASSAGPSRETQYF
>TRBJ1-1|TRBV7-9
CASSLVGGTANTEAFF
>TRBJ1-1|TRBV28
CASSLGPENTEAFF
>TRBJ2-1|TRBV6-5
CASSYATSGGAENEQFF
>TRBJ2-1|TRBV5-4
CASSLESSGRFEQFF
>TRBJ1-5|TRBV20-1
CSARSEGSQPQHF
>TRBJ2-3|TRBV5-1
CASSWPWTSAAVDTQYF
>TRBJ2-2|TRBV10-3
CAISESRGASTGELFF
>TRBJ1-4|TRBV5-1
CASSERVANEKLFF
>TRBJ2-3|TRBV7-6
CASSVGTDLGDTQYF
>TRBJ1-5|TRBV20-1
CSAPPRVSNQPQHF
>TRBJ2-7|TRBV7-2
CASSLGLSLTGLYEQYF
>TRBJ1-2|TRBV3-1
CASSQEGQFNYGYTF
>TRBJ1-2|TRBV20-1
CSARRGRINYGYTF
>TRBJ2-5|TRBV10-3
CAISPSGVETQYF
>TRBJ1-2|TRBV5-4
CASSSPGRQTGGYTF
>TRBJ1-1|TRBV7-9
CASSLEGPNTEAFF
>TRBJ1-5|TRBV7-9
CASSLASDFGDPQHF
>TRBJ2-1|TRBV29-1
CSVRSTTGSSYNEQFF
>TRBJ2-5|TRBV7-2
CASSMGLQETQYF
>TRBJ2-3|TRBV4-3
CASSQDLPTDTQYF
>TRBJ2-7|TRBV19
CASSTGHSGTGSREQYF
>TRBJ2-1|TRBV4-1
CASSLATSGTPGEQFF
>TRBJ2-3|TRBV3-1
CASSQDRETDTQYF
>TRBJ2-6|TRBV7-9
CASSKGGSGANVLTF
>TRBJ2-5|TRBV27
CASSLNPVPQETQYF
>TRBJ2-1|TRBV20-1
CSARDRGAGTHNEQFF
>TRBJ2-2|TRBV11-2
CASSPGQFYTGELFF
>TRBJ2-1|TRBV6-1
CASMRGVTYNEQFF
>TRBJ2-3|TRBV20-1
CSATRTSGGSTDTQYF
>TRBJ2-7|TRBV7-2
CASSLRTGTEYYEQYF